A selection of T cell receptor beta chains follows, all from one sample in a study of shared clonotypes between healthy human individuals. The protocol was immunoSEQ multiplex PCR, while the TCRdb copy is restricted to in-frame clones and leaves out a portion. The sample lists about 640,000 clones, approximately 79% occurring once. The sequencing sample was made of memory CD4+ T cells sorted from blood. These receptor sequences come from a woman aged 25 to 39 in good health. The CDR3 runs from the conserved cysteine through the conserved F or W. Fields, in order: D gene, CDR3 length, J gene, clone size, V gene, CDR3 DNA, CDR3 protein. The D gene is left open where the match is weak. Some rows mark clone size as missing; the rest say once, few, many or name a class of expanded clone.

D gene: NA
CDR3 length: 13
J gene: TRBJ2-2
clone size: NA
V gene: TRBV7-2
CDR3 DNA: TGTGCCAGCAGCCGAGGTGACACCGGGGAGCTGTTTTTT
CDR3 protein: CASSRGDTGELFF

D gene: NA
CDR3 length: 13
J gene: TRBJ1-1
clone size: NA
V gene: TRBV5-1
CDR3 DNA: TGCGCCAGCAGCTTGGCTGGGAAACCGCGGGCTTTCTTT
CDR3 protein: CASSLAGKPRAFF

D gene: NA
CDR3 length: 13
J gene: TRBJ2-2
clone size: NA
V gene: TRBV10-3
CDR3 DNA: TGTGCCATCAGTGGACAGTCCACCGGGGAGCTGTTTTTT
CDR3 protein: CAISGQSTGELFF

D gene: NA
CDR3 length: 14
J gene: TRBJ1-6
clone size: NA
V gene: TRBV5-1
CDR3 DNA: TGCGCCAGCAGCCCCGGGACGGAAAATTCACCCCTCCACTTT
CDR3 protein: CASSPGTENSPLHF

D gene: NA
CDR3 length: 12
J gene: TRBJ1-3
clone size: few
V gene: TRBV5-4
CDR3 DNA: TGTGCCATAGAATCCACTGGAAACACCATATATTTT
CDR3 protein: CAIESTGNTIYF

D gene: TRBD2
CDR3 length: 12
J gene: TRBJ2-7
clone size: few
V gene: TRBV28
CDR3 DNA: TGTGCCACCAGGACTAGCGGGAGTAGGCAGTACTTC
CDR3 protein: CATRTSGSRQYF

D gene: NA
CDR3 length: 13
J gene: TRBJ2-1
clone size: NA
V gene: TRBV19
CDR3 DNA: TGTGCCAGTAGTGGACTCTCCTACAATGAGCAGTTCTTC
CDR3 protein: CASSGLSYNEQFF

D gene: NA
CDR3 length: 16
J gene: TRBJ2-2
clone size: NA
V gene: TRBV19
CDR3 DNA: TGTGCCAGTAGTATAGGCACCAAACGTTCTACCGGGGAGCTGTTTTTT
CDR3 protein: CASSIGTKRSTGELFF

D gene: NA
CDR3 length: 12
J gene: TRBJ1-1
clone size: NA
V gene: TRBV28
CDR3 DNA: TGTGCCAGCAGTTCAGAGAACACTGAAGCTTTCTTT
CDR3 protein: CASSSENTEAFF

D gene: NA
CDR3 length: 16
J gene: TRBJ2-3
clone size: NA
V gene: TRBV18
CDR3 DNA: TGTGCCAGCTCACCGATATGGACAGAAAACACAGATACGCAGTATTTT
CDR3 protein: CASSPIWTENTDTQYF

D gene: NA
CDR3 length: 13
J gene: TRBJ2-6
clone size: NA
V gene: TRBV5-1
CDR3 DNA: TGCGCCAGCCGGGTTGATGGGGCCAACGTCCTGACTTTC
CDR3 protein: CASRVDGANVLTF